A selection of T cell receptor beta chains follows, all from one sample in a study of CD8+ T cells in alopecia areata. Assay used: immunoSEQ multiplex PCR; TCRdb lists only in-frame clones, some missing. The table lists 100,000 to 140,000 clones, roughly 84% of them singletons. The material was CD8+ T cells sorted from blood, obtained at week 24, from a patient treated with tofacitinib. The receptor set was obtained from a human donor with alopecia areata. Both conserved end residues are part of each CDR3. D genes are given only for firm matches. Expanded clones get a size class; other rows say once, few or many, or leave the size out.

abundance	v_gene	j_gene	d_gene	CDR3aa	CDR3nt
once	TRBV15	TRBJ2-5	TRBD2	CATSLAGGRETQYF	TGTGCCACCAGCCTAGCGGGGGGACGGGAGACCCAGTACTTC
once	TRBV14	TRBJ1-1	-	CASSPFGLGNTEAFF	TGTGCCAGCAGCCCTTTTGGGCTCGGAAACACTGAAGCTTTCTTT
-	TRBV19	TRBJ2-3	-	CASSIAGSLSTDTQYF	TGTGCCAGTAGTATAGCTGGCAGTCTAAGCACAGATACGCAGTATTTT
-	TRBV4-1	TRBJ2-3	-	CASSQDIAGHITDTQYF	TGCGCCAGCAGCCAAGATATTGCGGGTCATATTACAGATACGCAGTATTTT
-	TRBV19	TRBJ1-2	-	CASNIANRQRYGYTF	TGTGCCAGTAACATCGCGAACAGACAACGCTATGGCTACACCTTC
-	TRBV7-9	TRBJ2-3	TRBD2	CASSSNSGGYSTDTQYF	TGTGCCAGCAGCTCAAATAGCGGGGGGTATAGCACAGATACGCAGTATTTT
-	TRBV7-9	TRBJ1-2	-	CASSLVGQGHGYTF	TGTGCCAGCAGCTTAGTCGGCCAGGGGCATGGCTACACCTTC
once	TRBV25-1	TRBJ1-1	-	CASSDGSWGHTEAFF	TGTGCCAGCAGTGACGGGAGTTGGGGGCACACTGAAGCTTTCTTT
-	TRBV4-1	TRBJ2-1	-	CASSQDWPGQSNEQFF	TGCGCCAGCAGCCAAGATTGGCCAGGCCAATCCAATGAGCAGTTCTTC
-	TRBV7-2	TRBJ2-7	TRBD1	CASSSSGQGSYEQYF	TGTGCCAGCAGCTCCTCGGGACAGGGCTCCTACGAGCAGTACTTC
few	TRBV6-1	TRBJ2-1	TRBD2	CASSEFVAGLGNEQFF	TGTGCCAGCAGTGAATTTGTAGCGGGGCTTGGGAATGAGCAGTTCTTC
-	TRBV29-1	TRBJ1-2	-	CSVEDPARANYGYTF	TGCAGCGTTGAAGATCCAGCCAGGGCTAACTATGGCTACACCTTC
-	TRBV29-1	TRBJ1-1	-	CSVEDARGTEAFF	TGCAGCGTTGAAGATGCTAGGGGGACTGAAGCTTTCTTT
-	TRBV7-6	TRBJ2-7	TRBD1	CASSPRQGTGHEQYF	TGTGCCAGCAGCCCACGACAGGGAACTGGACACGAGCAGTACTTC
-	TRBV29-1	TRBJ2-7	TRBD1	CSAYRGLGDEQYF	TGCAGCGCCTACAGGGGGCTAGGCGACGAGCAGTACTTC
-	TRBV6-1	TRBJ1-2	TRBD1	CASSEPGQGSDGYTF	TGTGCCAGCAGTGAACCGGGACAGGGATCGGATGGCTACACCTTC
few	TRBV19	TRBJ2-2	-	CASSMSVPGELFF	TGTGCCAGTAGTATGTCGGTTCCCGGGGAGCTGTTTTTT
-	TRBV7-2	TRBJ2-1	TRBD2	CASSLPSSGTYNEQFF	TGTGCCAGCAGCTTGCCCTCTAGCGGGACGTACAATGAGCAGTTCTTC
-	TRBV13	TRBJ2-1	TRBD2	CASSLETSGGAWEQFF	TGTGCCAGCAGCTTAGAGACTAGCGGGGGGGCCTGGGAGCAGTTCTTC
-	TRBV30	TRBJ2-5	TRBD2	CAWTPVAGAGGQETQYF	TGTGCCTGGACCCCGGTAGCGGGGGCAGGTGGGCAAGAGACCCAGTACTTC
once	TRBV7-9	TRBJ1-3	-	CASRAVDGNTIYF	TGTGCCAGCAGGGCAGTCGACGGAAACACCATATATTTT
-	TRBV7-9	TRBJ2-7	-	CASSPQDQYEQYF	TGTGCCAGCAGCCCCCAGGACCAATACGAGCAGTACTTC
-	TRBV15	TRBJ2-2	-	CATSRAQGPGELFF	TGTGCCACCAGCAGGGCACAGGGTCCCGGGGAGCTGTTTTTT
-	TRBV19	TRBJ2-3	-	CATSEGSTQYF	TGTGCCACCTCTGAGGGGTCTACGCAGTATTTT
-	TRBV7-3	TRBJ2-5	-	CASSHWPYETQYF	TGTGCCAGCAGCCACTGGCCTTACGAGACCCAGTACTTC
-	TRBV13	TRBJ2-1	TRBD1	CASSSWGQGPLGRNEQFF	TGTGCCAGCAGCTCATGGGGACAGGGGCCCTTGGGCCGCAATGAGCAGTTCTTC
-	TRBV9	TRBJ1-2	TRBD1	CASSAQGVRDVAF	TGTGCCAGCAGCGCCCAGGGGGTCCGGGACGTCGCCTTC
-	TRBV5-1	TRBJ2-1	TRBD2	CASSLRQGLAYNEQFF	TGCGCCAGCAGCTTAAGACAGGGACTAGCTTACAATGAGCAGTTCTTC
once	TRBV5-1	TRBJ2-7	-	CASSLWQASSYEQYF	TGCGCCAGCAGCTTGTGGCAAGCGAGCTCCTACGAGCAGTACTTC
-	TRBV4-1	TRBJ1-2	-	CASSRIRGNYGYTF	TGCGCCAGCAGCCGGATTCGAGGGAACTATGGCTACACCTTC
-	TRBV27	TRBJ1-5	-	CASSPFSGSAQPQHF	TGTGCCAGCAGTCCCTTCTCAGGGAGCGCCCAGCCCCAGCATTTT
-	TRBV4-1	TRBJ2-1	TRBD1	CASSQAGTGDYNEQFF	TGCGCCAGCAGCCAAGCCGGGACAGGGGACTACAATGAGCAGTTCTTC
-	TRBV7-2	TRBJ2-4	-	CASSLGSETPKNIQYF	TGTGCCAGCAGCTTAGGAAGTGAGACACCCAAAAACATTCAGTACTTC
-	TRBV21-1	TRBJ2-3	-	CASSKAEEAGDSTDTQYF	TGTGCCAGCAGCAAAGCTGAAGAGGCAGGGGATAGCACAGATACGCAGTATTTT
-	TRBV29-1	TRBJ2-1	-	CSVAANEQFF	TGCAGCGTTGCGGCGAATGAGCAGTTCTTC
-	TRBV6-1	TRBJ2-2	-	CASSEWLADNTGELFF	TGTGCCAGCAGTGAATGGCTAGCAGACAACACCGGGGAGCTGTTTTTT
-	TRBV25-1	TRBJ2-7	-	CASSEFEGGGFYEQYF	TGTGCCAGCAGTGAATTCGAAGGGGGTGGTTTCTACGAGCAGTACTTC
-	TRBV27	TRBJ2-5	-	CASSQNWGPGQETQYF	TGTGCCAGCAGTCAAAACTGGGGACCAGGACAAGAGACCCAGTACTTC
-	TRBV29-1	TRBJ2-7	-	CSAGDNSYEQYF	TGCAGCGCCGGGGACAACTCCTACGAGCAGTACTTC
once	TRBV11-2	TRBJ2-5	-	CASSLDQGGNLGTQYF	TGTGCCAGCAGCTTAGATCAGGGGGGTAATCTCGGGACCCAGTACTTC
once	TRBV2	TRBJ2-7	-	CASTKTSSYEQYF	TGTGCCAGCACCAAAACAAGCTCCTACGAGCAGTACTTC
-	TRBV13	TRBJ2-7	TRBD1	CASSLSGQGIYEQYF	TGTGCCAGCAGCTTATCAGGACAGGGGATCTACGAGCAGTACTTC
-	TRBV27	TRBJ1-5	TRBD1	CASSSTGGHQPQHF	TGTGCCAGCAGTTCGACAGGGGGTCATCAGCCCCAGCATTTT
-	TRBV7-9	TRBJ2-3	TRBD2	CASSAPTRSGGGTDTQYF	TGTGCCAGCAGCGCCCCCACGAGGAGCGGGGGGGGCACAGATACGCAGTATTTT
once	TRBV30	TRBJ2-1	-	CAWSDSLISYEQFF	TGTGCCTGGAGTGACAGCCTAATTTCCTATGAGCAGTTCTTC
-	TRBV29-1	TRBJ1-2	TRBD1	CSVEPGTGNYGYTF	TGCAGCGTTGAACCTGGGACAGGGAACTATGGCTACACCTTC
-	TRBV7-6	TRBJ2-7	-	CASSSLGDEQYF	TGTGCCAGCAGCTCGCTGGGCGACGAGCAGTACTTC
few	TRBV2	TRBJ2-1	-	CASSAPDGPFSYNEQFF	TGTGCCAGCAGTGCACCGGACGGACCCTTTTCCTACAATGAGCAGTTCTTC
-	TRBV15	TRBJ2-3	-	CATSRDRGTADTQYF	TGTGCCACCAGCAGAGACAGGGGTACGGCAGATACGCAGTATTTT
-	TRBV4-3	TRBJ2-2	TRBD1	CASSQRTGNTNTGELFF	TGCGCCAGCAGCCAAAGGACAGGGAATACGAACACCGGGGAGCTGTTTTTT
-	TRBV10-2	TRBJ2-5	TRBD1	CASSLGQGRRETQYF	TGCGCCAGCAGTCTAGGACAGGGGAGAAGGGAGACCCAGTACTTC
-	TRBV6-5	TRBJ1-2	-	CASSPDANYGYTF	TGTGCCAGCTCCCCGGATGCTAACTATGGCTACACCTTC
-	TRBV13	TRBJ2-5	-	CASSALGETQYF	TGTGCCAGCTCTGCTCTGGGGGAGACCCAGTACTTC